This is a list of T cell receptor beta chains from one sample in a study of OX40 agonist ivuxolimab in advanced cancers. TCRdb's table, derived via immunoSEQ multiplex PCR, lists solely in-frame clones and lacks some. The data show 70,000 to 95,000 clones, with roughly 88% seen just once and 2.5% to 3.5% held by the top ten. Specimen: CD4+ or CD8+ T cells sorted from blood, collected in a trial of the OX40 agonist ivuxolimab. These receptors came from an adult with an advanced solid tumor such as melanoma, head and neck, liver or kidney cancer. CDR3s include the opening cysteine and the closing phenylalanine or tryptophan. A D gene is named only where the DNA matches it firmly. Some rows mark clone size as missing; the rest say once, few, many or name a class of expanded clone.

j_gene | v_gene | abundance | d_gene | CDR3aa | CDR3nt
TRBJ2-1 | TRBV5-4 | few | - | CASSSRTGTRSSYNEQFF | TGTGCCAGCAGCTCAAGAACCGGGACTCGGAGCTCCTACAATGAGCAGTTCTTC
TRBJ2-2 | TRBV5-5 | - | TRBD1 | CASSLSQGAPGTGELFF | TGTGCCAGCAGCTTGTCCCAGGGGGCGCCTGGCACCGGGGAGCTGTTTTTT
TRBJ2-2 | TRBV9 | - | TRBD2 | CASSVDRLAENTGELFF | TGTGCCAGCAGCGTAGATCGGCTAGCGGAGAACACCGGGGAGCTGTTTTTT
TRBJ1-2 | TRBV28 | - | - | CASSFSAGPGYTF | TGTGCCAGCAGTTTCTCGGCAGGTCCTGGCTACACCTTC
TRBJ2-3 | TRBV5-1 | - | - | CASAVPRGASDTQYF | TGCGCCAGCGCCGTCCCCCGGGGCGCCTCAGATACGCAGTATTTT
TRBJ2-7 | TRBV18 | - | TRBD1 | CASSPVDRGPSGEQYF | TGTGCCAGCTCACCCGTCGACAGGGGCCCCTCAGGCGAGCAGTACTTC
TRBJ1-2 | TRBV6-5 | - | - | CASTFDLDYGYTF | TGTGCCAGCACCTTTGACCTGGACTATGGCTACACCTTC
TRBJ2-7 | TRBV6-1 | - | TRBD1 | CASSEVAGGRYEQYF | TGTGCCAGCAGTGAAGTGGCAGGGGGCCGCTACGAGCAGTACTTC
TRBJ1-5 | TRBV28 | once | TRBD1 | CASSPQTGGKAPQHF | TGTGCCAGCAGTCCCCAAACAGGGGGGAAGGCGCCCCAGCATTTT
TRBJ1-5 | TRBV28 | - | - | CASSRTPYLQPQHF | TGTGCCAGCAGCCGTACCCCGTATTTACAGCCCCAGCATTTT
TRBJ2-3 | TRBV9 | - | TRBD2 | CASSGRAGGTVTDTQYF | TGTGCCAGCAGCGGCAGAGCGGGGGGCACGGTCACAGATACGCAGTATTTT
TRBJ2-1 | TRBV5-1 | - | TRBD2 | CASSPGTSGGVIYNEQFF | TGCGCCAGCAGCCCGGGGACTAGCGGGGGGGTAATATACAATGAGCAGTTCTTC
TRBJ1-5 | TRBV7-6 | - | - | CASSLDSGYQPQHF | TGTGCCAGCAGCTTAGACTCAGGATACCAGCCCCAGCATTTT
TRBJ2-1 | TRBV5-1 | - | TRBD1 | CASSATTGVGLNEQFF | TGCGCCAGCAGCGCGACGACAGGGGTTGGGCTAAATGAGCAGTTCTTC
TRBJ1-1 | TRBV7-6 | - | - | CASSPRAGMNTEAFF | TGTGCCAGCAGCCCCCGAGCGGGGATGAACACTGAAGCTTTCTTT
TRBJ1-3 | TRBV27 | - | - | CASSLTAGNTIYF | TGTGCCAGCAGTTTGACAGCTGGAAACACCATATATTTT
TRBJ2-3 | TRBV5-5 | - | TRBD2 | CASSFRILAGGRDTQYF | TGTGCCAGCAGCTTCCGAATACTAGCGGGAGGGCGGGATACGCAGTATTTT
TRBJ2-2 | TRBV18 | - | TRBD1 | CASSRRQGRAGELFF | TGTGCCAGCTCACGACGACAGGGAAGAGCCGGGGAGCTGTTTTTT
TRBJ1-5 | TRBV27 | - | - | CASSLSWGPQPQHF | TGTGCCAGCAGTTTAAGCTGGGGGCCTCAGCCCCAGCATTTT
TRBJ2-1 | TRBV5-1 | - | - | CASGSPPSYNEQFF | TGCGCTAGCGGAAGCCCCCCCTCCTACAATGAGCAGTTCTTC
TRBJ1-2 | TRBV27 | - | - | CASSSNYRDRHGYTF | TGTGCCAGCAGTTCCAACTACAGGGACCGACATGGCTACACCTTC
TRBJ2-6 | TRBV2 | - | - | CASTEVDSGANVLTF | TGTGCCAGCACCGAGGTCGACTCTGGGGCCAACGTCCTGACTTTC
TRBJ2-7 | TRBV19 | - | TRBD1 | CASSIASSGTGGYEQYF | TGTGCCAGTAGTATAGCATCCTCGGGGACAGGGGGCTACGAGCAGTACTTC
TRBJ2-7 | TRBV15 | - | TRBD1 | CATSGTGGIQGQYF | TGTGCCACCAGCGGGACAGGGGGCATCCAGGGGCAGTACTTC
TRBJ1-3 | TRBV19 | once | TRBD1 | CASSTDRGLGNTIYF | TGTGCCAGTAGTACCGACAGGGGCTTAGGAAACACCATATATTTT
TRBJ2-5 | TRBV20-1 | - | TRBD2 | CCGGLGETQYF | TGTTGCGGGGGACTGGGGGAGACCCAGTACTTC
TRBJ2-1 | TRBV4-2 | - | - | CASRPQALSSYNEQFF | TGTGCCAGCAGACCTCAGGCGTTGAGCTCCTACAATGAGCAGTTCTTC
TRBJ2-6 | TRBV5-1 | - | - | CASSHSSGANVLTF | TGCGCCAGCAGTCACAGCTCTGGGGCCAACGTCCTGACTTTC
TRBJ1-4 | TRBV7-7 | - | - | CASSLAAGGDEKLFF | TGTGCTAGCAGCTTAGCGGCTGGTGGGGATGAAAAACTGTTTTTT
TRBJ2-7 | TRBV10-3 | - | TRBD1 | CAISESTGSYEQYF | TGTGCCATCAGTGAGTCGACAGGGTCCTACGAGCAGTACTTC
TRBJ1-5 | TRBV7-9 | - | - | CASSYGGNQPQHF | TGTGCCAGCAGCTACGGGGGGAATCAGCCCCAGCATTTT
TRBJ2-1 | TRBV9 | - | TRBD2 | CASSGGTSGSSYNEQFF | TGTGCCAGCAGCGGGGGGACTAGCGGGAGTTCCTACAATGAGCAGTTCTTC
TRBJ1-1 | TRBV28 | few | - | CASSFRNTEAFF | TGTGCCAGCAGTTTCCGCAACACTGAAGCTTTCTTT
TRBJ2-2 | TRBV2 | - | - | CASKAGPGTGELFF | TGTGCCAGCAAGGCGGGCCCGGGGACCGGGGAGCTGTTTTTT
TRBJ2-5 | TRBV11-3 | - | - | CASSLGRQARQETQYF | TGTGCCAGCAGCTTAGGTCGACAGGCACGACAAGAGACCCAGTACTTC
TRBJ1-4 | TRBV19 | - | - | CASSGDLIEKLFF | TGTGCCAGTAGTGGGGACCTGATAGAAAAACTGTTTTTT
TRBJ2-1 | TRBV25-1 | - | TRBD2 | CASSEYILAGGSYNEQFF | TGTGCCAGCAGTGAATATATCCTAGCGGGAGGCTCCTACAATGAGCAGTTCTTC
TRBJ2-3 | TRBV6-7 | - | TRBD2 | CASSYWETSGGTDTQYF | TGTGCCAGCAGTTACTGGGAGACTAGCGGGGGCACAGATACGCAGTATTTT
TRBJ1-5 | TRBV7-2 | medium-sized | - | CASSLDGGKHQPQHF | TGTGCCAGCAGCTTAGATGGAGGGAAGCATCAGCCCCAGCATTTT
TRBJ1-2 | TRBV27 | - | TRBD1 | CASSLKQGLNYGYTF | TGTGCCAGCAGTTTAAAACAGGGGCTTAACTATGGCTACACCTTC
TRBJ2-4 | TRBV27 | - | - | CASMRGGGLAKNIQYF | TGTGCCAGCATGCGGGGTGGGGGCCTAGCCAAAAACATTCAGTACTTC
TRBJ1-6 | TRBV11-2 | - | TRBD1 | CASSSGQNNSPLHF | TGTGCCAGCAGCTCGGGACAGAATAATTCACCCCTCCACTTT
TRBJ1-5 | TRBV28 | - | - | CASSLIQPQHF | TGTGCCAGCAGTTTAATTCAGCCCCAGCATTTT
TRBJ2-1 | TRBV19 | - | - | CASSIDQGVDNEQFF | TGTGCCAGTAGTATAGATCAAGGGGTGGACAATGAGCAGTTCTTC
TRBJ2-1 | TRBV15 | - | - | CATGGGGSYNEQFF | TGTGCCACCGGAGGCGGGGGCAGCTACAATGAGCAGTTCTTC
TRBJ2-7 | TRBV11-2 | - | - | CASSPFGGYSYEQYF | TGTGCCAGCAGCCCTTTCGGGGGATACAGCTACGAGCAGTACTTC
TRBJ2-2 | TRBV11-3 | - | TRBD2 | CASSLDRLAGVAGELFF | TGTGCCAGCAGCTTAGATCGACTAGCGGGAGTGGCCGGGGAGCTGTTTTTT
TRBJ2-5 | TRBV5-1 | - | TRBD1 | CASSSTGGEETQYF | TGCGCCAGCAGCTCGACAGGGGGCGAAGAGACCCAGTACTTC
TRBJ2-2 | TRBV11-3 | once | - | CASSLDPPGTGELFF | TGTGCCAGCAGCTTAGACCCTCCGGGCACCGGGGAGCTGTTTTTT
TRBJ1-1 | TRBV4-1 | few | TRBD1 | CASRDREGTEAFF | TGCGCCAGCAGGGACAGGGAGGGCACTGAAGCTTTCTTT
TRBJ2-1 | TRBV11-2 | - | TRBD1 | CASSLGQGGYNEQFF | TGTGCCAGCAGCTTAGGACAGGGGGGCTACAATGAGCAGTTCTTC
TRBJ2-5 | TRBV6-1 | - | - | CASTPTQGTQYF | TGTGCCAGCACCCCCACTCAGGGGACCCAGTACTTC
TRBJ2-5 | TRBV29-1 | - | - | CSVAGEETQYF | TGCAGCGTTGCGGGGGAAGAGACCCAGTACTTC
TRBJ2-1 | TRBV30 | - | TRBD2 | CAWTLEAGVSYEQFF | TGTGCCTGGACCCTTGAAGCGGGGGTGTCATATGAGCAGTTCTTC
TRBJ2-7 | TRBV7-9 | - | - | CASSLEVSGSYEQYF | TGTGCCAGCAGCTTAGAGGTATCGGGCTCCTACGAGCAGTACTTC
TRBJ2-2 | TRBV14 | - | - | CASSFLLNTGELFF | TGTGCCAGCAGCTTCTTACTAAACACCGGGGAGCTGTTTTTT
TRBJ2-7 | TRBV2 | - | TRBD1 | CASSPTGGWDEQYF | TGTGCCAGCAGCCCCACAGGGGGCTGGGACGAGCAGTACTTC
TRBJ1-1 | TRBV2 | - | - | CASSPQGANTEAFF | TGTGCCAGCAGCCCACAGGGAGCGAACACTGAAGCTTTCTTT
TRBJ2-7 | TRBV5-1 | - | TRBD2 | CASSRSSGRSYEQYF | TGCGCCAGCAGCCGCTCGAGCGGGAGGTCGTACGAGCAGTACTTC
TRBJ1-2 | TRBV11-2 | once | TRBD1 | CASSLNGQGAIGYTF | TGTGCCAGCAGCCTAAATGGACAGGGGGCGATTGGCTACACCTTC